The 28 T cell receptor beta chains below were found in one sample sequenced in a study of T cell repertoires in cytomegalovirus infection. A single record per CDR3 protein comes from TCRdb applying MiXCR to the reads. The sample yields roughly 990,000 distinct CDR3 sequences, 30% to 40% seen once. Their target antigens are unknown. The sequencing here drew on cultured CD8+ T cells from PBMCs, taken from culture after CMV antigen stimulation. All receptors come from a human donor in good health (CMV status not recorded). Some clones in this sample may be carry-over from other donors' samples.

The CDR3 here is CASSLHGRADQYF. CDR3 in DNA: TGTGCCAGCAGCTTACACGGCAGGGCAGACCAGTACTTC. The J gene is TRBJ2-5, the V gene TRBV11-2; TRBD1 might be the D (5 bases). Germline CDR1 reads SGHAT; CDR2 reads FQNNGV. With 2 bases removed from V and 10 bases from J, the gap between germline ends came to 14 bases. The CDR3 has 13 amino acids.

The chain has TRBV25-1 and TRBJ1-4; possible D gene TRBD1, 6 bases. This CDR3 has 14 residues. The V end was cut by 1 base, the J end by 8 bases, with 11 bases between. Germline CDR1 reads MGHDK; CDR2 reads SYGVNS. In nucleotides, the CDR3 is TGTGCCAGCAGTGAATGGGGGCAAGGGGAAAAACTGTTTTTT. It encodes CASSEWGQGEKLFF.

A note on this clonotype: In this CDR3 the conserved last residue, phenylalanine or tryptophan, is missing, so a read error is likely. The CDR3 nucleotides read TGTGTCACCAGGGGCGGGAGCACCGGGGAGCTGTTTTCT. Protein sequence: CVTRGGSTGELFS. The chain has TRBV15 and TRBJ2-2; D possibly corresponds to TRBD2 (7 bases). Per germline, CDR1 LNHNV and CDR2 YYDKDF (reference sequence). There are 13 residues in the CDR3.

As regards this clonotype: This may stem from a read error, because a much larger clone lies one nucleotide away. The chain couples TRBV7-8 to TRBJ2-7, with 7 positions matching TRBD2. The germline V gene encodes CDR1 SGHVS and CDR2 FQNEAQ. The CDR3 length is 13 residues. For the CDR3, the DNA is TGTGCCAGTGGGCCCGGGGGGACCTACGATCAGTACTTC. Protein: CASGPGGTYDQYF.

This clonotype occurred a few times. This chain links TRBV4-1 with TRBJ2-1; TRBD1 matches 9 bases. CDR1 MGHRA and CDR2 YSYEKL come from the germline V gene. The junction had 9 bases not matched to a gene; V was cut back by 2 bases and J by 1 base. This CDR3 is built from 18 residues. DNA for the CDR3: TGCGCCAGCAGCCAACCGGGACAGGGTGCCTCATCCTACAATGAGCAGTTCTTC. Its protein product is CASSQPGQGASSYNEQFF.

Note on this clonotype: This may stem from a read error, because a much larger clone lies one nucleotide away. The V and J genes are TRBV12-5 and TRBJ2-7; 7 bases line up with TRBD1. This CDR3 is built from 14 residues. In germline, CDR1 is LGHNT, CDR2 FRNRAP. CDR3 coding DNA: TGTGCTAGTGGTTTGCCCAAACAGGGGTACGAGCAGCACTTC. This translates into CASGLPKQGYEQHF.

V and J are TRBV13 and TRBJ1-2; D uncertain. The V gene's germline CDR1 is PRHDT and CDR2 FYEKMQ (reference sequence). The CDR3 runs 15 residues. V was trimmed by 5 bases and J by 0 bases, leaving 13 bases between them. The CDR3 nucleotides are TGTGCCAGCAGCGACCAACACCTAGCTAACTATGGCTACACCTTC. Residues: CASSDQHLANYGYTF.

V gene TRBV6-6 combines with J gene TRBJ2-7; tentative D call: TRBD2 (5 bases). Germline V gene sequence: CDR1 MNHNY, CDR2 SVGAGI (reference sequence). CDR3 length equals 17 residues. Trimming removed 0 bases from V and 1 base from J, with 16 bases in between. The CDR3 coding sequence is TGTGCCAGCAGTTACTCGAAGAGGGCTGTAACTTCCTACGAGCAGTACGTC. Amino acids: CASSYSKRAVTSYEQYV.

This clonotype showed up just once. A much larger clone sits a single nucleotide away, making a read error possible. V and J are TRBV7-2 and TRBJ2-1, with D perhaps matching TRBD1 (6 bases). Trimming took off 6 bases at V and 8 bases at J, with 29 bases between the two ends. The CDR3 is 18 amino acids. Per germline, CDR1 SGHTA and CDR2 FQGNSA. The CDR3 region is CASSLRGKGAPRWHEQFF. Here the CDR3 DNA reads TGTGCCAGCAGTTTAAGGGGGAAGGGCGCCCCCCGATGGCATGAGCAGTTCTTC.

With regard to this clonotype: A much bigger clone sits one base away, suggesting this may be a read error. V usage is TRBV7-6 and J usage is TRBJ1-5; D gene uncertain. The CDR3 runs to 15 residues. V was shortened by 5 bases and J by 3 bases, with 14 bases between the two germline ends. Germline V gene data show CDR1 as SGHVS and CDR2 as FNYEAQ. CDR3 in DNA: TGTGCCAGCAGCCAAATCGGGTATAACAATCAGCCCCAGCATTTT. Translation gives CASSQIGYNNQPQHF.

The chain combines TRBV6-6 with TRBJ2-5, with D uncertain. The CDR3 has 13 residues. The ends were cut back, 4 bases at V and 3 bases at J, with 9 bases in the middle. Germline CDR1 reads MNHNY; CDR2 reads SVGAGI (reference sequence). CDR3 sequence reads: CASSSWGEETQYF. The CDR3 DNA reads TGTGCCAGCAGTTCCTGGGGTGAAGAGACCCAGTACTTC.

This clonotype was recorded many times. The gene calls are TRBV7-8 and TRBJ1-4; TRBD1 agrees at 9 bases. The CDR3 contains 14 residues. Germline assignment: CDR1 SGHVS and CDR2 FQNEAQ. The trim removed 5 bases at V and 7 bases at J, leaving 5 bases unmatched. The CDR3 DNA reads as TGTGCCAGCAGCCCGGGACAGGGCTCTGAAAAACTGTTTTTT. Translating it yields CASSPGQGSEKLFF. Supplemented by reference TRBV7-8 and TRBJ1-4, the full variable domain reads GAGVSQSPRYKVAKRGQDVALRCDPISGHVSLFWYQQALGQGPEFLTYFQNEAQLDKSGLPSDRFFAERPEGSVSTLKIQRTQQEDSAVYLCASSPGQGSEKLFFGSGTQLSVL.

For the CDR3, the DNA is TGTGCCAGCAGCGTAGGGAATAGCGGGGGAGCCACAGATACGCAGTATTTT. Translated: CASSVGNSGGATDTQYF. The chain is built from TRBV9 and TRBJ2-3, with 9 bases identical to TRBD2. After removal of 0 bases from V and 2 bases from J, the junction contained 7 bases not matched to a gene. Germline loops: CDR1 SGDLS, CDR2 YYNGEE. The CDR3 loop spans 17 amino acids.

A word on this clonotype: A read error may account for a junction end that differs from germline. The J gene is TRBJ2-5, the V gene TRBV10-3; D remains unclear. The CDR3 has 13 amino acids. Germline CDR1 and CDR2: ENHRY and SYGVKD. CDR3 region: CAISERAEETLYF. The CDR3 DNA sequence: TGTGCCATCAGTGAGCGGGCCGAGGAGACCCTGTACTTC.

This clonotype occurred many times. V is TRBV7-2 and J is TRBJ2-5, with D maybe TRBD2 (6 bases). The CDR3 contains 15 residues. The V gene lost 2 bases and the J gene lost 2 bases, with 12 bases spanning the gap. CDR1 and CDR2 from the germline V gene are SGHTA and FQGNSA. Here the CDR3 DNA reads TGTGCCAGCAGCTTAATTCCAGCGGGTCAAGAGACCCAGTACTTC. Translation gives CASSLIPAGQETQYF. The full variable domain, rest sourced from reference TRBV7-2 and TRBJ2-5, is GAGVSQSPSNKVTEKGKDVELRCDPISGHTALYWYRQSLGQGLEFLIYFQGNSAPDKSGLPSDRFSAERTGGSVSTLTIQRTQQEDSAVYLCASSLIPAGQETQYFGPGTRLLVL.

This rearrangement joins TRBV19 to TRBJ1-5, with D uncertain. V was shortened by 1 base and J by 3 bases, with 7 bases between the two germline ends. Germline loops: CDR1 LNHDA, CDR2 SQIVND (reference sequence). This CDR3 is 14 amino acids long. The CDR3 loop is CASSIVLHNQPQHF. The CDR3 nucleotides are TGTGCCAGTAGTATAGTCCTCCACAATCAGCCCCAGCATTTT.

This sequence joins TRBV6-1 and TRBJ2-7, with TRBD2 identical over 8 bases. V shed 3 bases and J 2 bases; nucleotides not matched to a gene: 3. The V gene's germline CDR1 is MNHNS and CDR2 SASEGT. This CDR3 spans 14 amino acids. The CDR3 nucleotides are TGTGCCAGCAGTGACGCGGGGGGAGCCTACGAGCAGTACGTC. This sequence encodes CASSDAGGAYEQYV.

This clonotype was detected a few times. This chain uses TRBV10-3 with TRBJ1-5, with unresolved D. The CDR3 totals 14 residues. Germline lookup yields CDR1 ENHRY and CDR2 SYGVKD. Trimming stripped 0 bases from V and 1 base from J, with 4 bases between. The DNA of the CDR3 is TGTGCCATCAGTGAGTCGGTAAGCAATCAGCCCCAGCATTTT. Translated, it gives CAISESVSNQPQHF.

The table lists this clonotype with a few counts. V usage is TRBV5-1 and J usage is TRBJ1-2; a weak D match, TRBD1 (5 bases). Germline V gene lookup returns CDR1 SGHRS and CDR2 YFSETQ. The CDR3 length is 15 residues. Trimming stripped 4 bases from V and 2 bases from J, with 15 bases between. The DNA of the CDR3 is TGCGCCAGCAGCCCTGAGCCGGGGCTAAACTATGGCTACACCTTC. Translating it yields CASSPEPGLNYGYTF.

The CDR3 sequence is CASSMVYGYTF. In DNA form, the CDR3 reads TGTGCCAGTAGTATGGTGTATGGCTACACCTTC. V is TRBV19 and J is TRBJ1-2; D unresolved. The germline V and J ends were trimmed by 3 bases and 5 bases, with 4 bases remaining between them. CDR3 length equals 11 residues. Germline loops: CDR1 LNHDA, CDR2 SQIVND (reference sequence). The complete variable domain, with remaining parts taken from reference TRBV19 and TRBJ1-2, reads DGGITQSPKYLFRKEGQNVTLSCEQNLNHDAMYWYRQDPGQGLRLIYYSQIVNDFQKGDIAEGYSVSREKKESFPLTVTSAQKNPTAFYLCASSMVYGYTFGSGTRLTVV.

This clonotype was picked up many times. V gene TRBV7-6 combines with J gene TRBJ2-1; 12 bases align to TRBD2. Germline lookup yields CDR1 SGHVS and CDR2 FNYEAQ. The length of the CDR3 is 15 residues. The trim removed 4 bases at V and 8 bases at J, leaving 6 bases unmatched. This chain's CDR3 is CASSSLAGGPYEQFF. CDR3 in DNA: TGTGCCAGCAGCTCGCTAGCGGGGGGGCCGTATGAGCAGTTCTTC.

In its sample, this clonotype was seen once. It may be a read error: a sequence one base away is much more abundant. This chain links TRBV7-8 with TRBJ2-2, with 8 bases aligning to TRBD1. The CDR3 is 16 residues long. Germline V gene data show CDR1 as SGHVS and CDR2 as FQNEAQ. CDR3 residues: CVSSLVFRGPAGELFF. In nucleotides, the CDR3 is TGTGTCAGCAGCTTAGTCTTCAGGGGGCCGGCCGGGGAGCTGTTTTTT. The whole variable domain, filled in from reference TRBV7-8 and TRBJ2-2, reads GAGVSQSPRYKVAKRGQDVALRCDPISGHVSLFWYQQALGQGPEFLTYFQNEAQLDKSGLPSDRFFAERPEGSVSTLKIQRTQQEDSAVYLCVSSLVFRGPAGELFFGEGSRLTVL.

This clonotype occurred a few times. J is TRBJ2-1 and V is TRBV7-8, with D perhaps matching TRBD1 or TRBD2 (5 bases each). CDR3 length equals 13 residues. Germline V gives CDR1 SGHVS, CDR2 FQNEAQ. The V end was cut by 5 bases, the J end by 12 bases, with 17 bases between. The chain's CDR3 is CASSRRDGALQFF. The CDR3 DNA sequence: TGTGCCAGCAGCCGAAGGGACGGGGCCCTGCAGTTCTTC.

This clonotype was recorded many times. CDR3 sequence reads: CASRVDRGPLSGSPLHF. CDR3 sequence (DNA): TGTGCCAGCAGGGTCGACAGGGGGCCCCTTTCGGGTTCACCCCTCCACTTT. The rearrangement links TRBV7-9 to TRBJ1-6, with TRBD1 matching over 10 bases. Germline V gene lookup returns CDR1 SEHNR and CDR2 FQNEAQ (reference sequence). V shed 6 bases, J shed 9 bases, and the junction held 14 bases outside the gene matches. The CDR3 has 17 amino acids.

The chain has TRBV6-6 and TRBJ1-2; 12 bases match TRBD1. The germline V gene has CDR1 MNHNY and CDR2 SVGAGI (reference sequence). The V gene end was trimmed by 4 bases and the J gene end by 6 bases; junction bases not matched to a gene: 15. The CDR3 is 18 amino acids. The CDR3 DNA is TGTGCCAGCAGTTCTTGGATACCAGGGACAGGGGGCTTGGATGGCTACACCTTC. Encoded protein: CASSSWIPGTGGLDGYTF.

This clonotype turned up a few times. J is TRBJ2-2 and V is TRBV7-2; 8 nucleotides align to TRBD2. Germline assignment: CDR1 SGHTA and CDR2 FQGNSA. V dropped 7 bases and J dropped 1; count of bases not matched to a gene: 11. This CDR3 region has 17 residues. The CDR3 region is CASNKPGGAWNTGELFF. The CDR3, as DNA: TGTGCCAGCAACAAACCGGGAGGGGCCTGGAACACCGGGGAGCTGTTTTTT. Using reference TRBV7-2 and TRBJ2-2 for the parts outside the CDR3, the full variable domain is GAGVSQSPSNKVTEKGKDVELRCDPISGHTALYWYRQSLGQGLEFLIYFQGNSAPDKSGLPSDRFSAERTGGSVSTLTIQRTQQEDSAVYLCASNKPGGAWNTGELFFGEGSRLTVL.

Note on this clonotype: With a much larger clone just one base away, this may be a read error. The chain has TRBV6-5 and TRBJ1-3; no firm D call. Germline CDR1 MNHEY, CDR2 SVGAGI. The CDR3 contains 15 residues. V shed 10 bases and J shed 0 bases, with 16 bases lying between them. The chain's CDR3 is CANTNTLFSGNTIYF. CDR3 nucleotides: TGTGCCAACACTAACACATTGTTCTCTGGAAACACCATATATTTT.

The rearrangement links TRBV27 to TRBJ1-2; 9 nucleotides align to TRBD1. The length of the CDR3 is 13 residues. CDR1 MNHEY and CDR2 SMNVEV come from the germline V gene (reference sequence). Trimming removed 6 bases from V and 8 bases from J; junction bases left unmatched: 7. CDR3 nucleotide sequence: TGTGCCAGCAGGGACAGGGGAGTGGAGGGCTACACCTTC. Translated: CASRDRGVEGYTF.